This TCR beta chain derives from a study of OX40 agonist ivuxolimab in advanced cancers. Germline CDR1 LNHDA, CDR2 SQIVND (reference sequence). This CDR3 has 13 residues. V lost 3 bases and J lost 5, with 10 bases in between. Here immunoSEQ multiplex PCR was the method, and the copy in TCRdb shows in-frame clones only, minus some. Of about 49,000 clones in the sample, 85% were seen once. This clone was recorded once. This specimen consisted of CD4+ or CD8+ T cells sorted from blood, obtained in a trial of the OX40 agonist ivuxolimab. The chain employs TRBV19 and TRBJ1-1, with a possible D match to TRBD1 (5 bases). The receptor's source is an adult with an advanced solid tumor such as melanoma, head and neck, liver or kidney cancer. Here the CDR3 reads CASSIGAGTEAFF. In DNA, the CDR3 is TGTGCCAGTAGTATCGGGGCGGGGACTGAAGCTTTCTTT.